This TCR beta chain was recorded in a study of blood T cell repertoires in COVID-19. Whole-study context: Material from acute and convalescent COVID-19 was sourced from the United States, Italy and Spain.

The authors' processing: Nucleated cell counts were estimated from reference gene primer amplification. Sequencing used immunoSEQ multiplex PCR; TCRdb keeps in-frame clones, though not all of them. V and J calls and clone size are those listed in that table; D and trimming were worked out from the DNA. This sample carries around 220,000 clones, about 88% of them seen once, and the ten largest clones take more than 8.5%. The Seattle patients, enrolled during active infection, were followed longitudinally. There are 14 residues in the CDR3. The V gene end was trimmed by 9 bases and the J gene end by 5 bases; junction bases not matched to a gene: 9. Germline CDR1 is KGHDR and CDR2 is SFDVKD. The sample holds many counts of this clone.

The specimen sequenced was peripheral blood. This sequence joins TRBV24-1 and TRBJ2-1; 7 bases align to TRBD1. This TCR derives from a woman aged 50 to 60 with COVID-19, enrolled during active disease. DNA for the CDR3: TGTGCCACCCTATCTAACAGGGGAGACAATGAGCAGTTCTTC. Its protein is CATLSNRGDNEQFF.